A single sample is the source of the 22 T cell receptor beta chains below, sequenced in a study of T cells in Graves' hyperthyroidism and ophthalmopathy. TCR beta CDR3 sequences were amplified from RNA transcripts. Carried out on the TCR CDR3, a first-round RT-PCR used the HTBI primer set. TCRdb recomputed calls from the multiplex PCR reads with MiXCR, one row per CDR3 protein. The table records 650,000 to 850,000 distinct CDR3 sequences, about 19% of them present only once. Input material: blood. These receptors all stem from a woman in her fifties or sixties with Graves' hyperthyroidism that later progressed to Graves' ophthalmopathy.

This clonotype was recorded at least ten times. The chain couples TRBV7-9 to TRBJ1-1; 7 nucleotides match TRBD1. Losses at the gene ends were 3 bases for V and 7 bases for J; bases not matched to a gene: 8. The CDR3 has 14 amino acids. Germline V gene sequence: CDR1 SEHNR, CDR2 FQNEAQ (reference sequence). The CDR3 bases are TGTGCCAGCAGCTTGACAGGGACCGTTTTTGAAGCTTTCTTT. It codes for CASSLTGTVFEAFF.

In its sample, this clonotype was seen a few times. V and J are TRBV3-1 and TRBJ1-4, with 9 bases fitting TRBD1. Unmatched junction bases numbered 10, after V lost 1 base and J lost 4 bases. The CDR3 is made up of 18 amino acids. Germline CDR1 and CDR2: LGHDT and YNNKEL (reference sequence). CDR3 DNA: TGTGCCAGCAGCCAAGTTGGGACAGGGAGTGGGTATAATGAAAAACTGTTTTTT. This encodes CASSQVGTGSGYNEKLFF. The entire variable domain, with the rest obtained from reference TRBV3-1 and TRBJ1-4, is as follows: DTAVSQTPKYLVTQMGNDKSIKCEQNLGHDTMYWYKQDSKKFLKIMFSYNNKELIINETVPNRFSPKSPDKAHLNLHINSLELGDSAVYFCASSQVGTGSGYNEKLFFGSGTQLSVL.

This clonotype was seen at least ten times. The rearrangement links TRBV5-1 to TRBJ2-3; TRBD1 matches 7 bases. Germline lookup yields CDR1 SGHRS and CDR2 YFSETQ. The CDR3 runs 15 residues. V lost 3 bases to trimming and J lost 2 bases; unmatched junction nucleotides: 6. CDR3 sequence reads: CASSSLTGLTDTQYF. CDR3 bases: TGCGCCAGCAGCTCCCTGACAGGGCTCACAGATACGCAGTATTTT.

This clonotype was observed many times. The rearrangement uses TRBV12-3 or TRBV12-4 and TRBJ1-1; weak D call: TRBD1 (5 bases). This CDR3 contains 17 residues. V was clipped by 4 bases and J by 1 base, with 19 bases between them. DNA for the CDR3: TGTGCCAGCAGTTCGATGACAGCGTCGAGAGGGAACACTGAAGCTTTCTTT. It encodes CASSSMTASRGNTEAFF.

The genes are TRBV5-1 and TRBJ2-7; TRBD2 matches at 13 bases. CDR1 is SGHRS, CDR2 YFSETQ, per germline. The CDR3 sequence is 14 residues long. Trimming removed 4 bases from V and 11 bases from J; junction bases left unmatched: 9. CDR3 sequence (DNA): TGCGCCAGCAGCGCAGGACTAGCGGGGGCCCAGAAGTACTTC. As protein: CASSAGLAGAQKYF. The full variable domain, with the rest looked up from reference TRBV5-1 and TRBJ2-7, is KAGVTQTPRYLIKTRGQQVTLSCSPISGHRSVSWYQQTPGQGLQFLFEYFSETQRNKGNFPGRFSGRQFSNSRSEMNVSTLELGDSALYLCASSAGLAGAQKYFGPGTRLTVT.

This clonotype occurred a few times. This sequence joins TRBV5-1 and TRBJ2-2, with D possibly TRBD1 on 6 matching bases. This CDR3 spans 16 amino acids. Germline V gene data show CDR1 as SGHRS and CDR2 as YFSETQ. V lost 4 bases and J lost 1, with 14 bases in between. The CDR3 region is CASSGTGTLNTGELFF. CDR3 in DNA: TGCGCCAGCAGCGGGACCGGGACACTGAACACCGGGGAGCTGTTTTTT. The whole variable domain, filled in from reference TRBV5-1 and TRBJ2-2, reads KAGVTQTPRYLIKTRGQQVTLSCSPISGHRSVSWYQQTPGQGLQFLFEYFSETQRNKGNFPGRFSGRQFSNSRSEMNVSTLELGDSALYLCASSGTGTLNTGELFFGEGSRLTVL.

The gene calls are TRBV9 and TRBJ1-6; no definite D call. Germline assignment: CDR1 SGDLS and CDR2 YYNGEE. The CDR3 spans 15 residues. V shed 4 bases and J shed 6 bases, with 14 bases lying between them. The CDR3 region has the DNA TGTGCCAGCAGCCAATACCGGGCCCCTAATTCACCCCTCCACTTT. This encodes CASSQYRAPNSPLHF. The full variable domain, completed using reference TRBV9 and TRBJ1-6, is DSGVTQTPKHLITATGQRVTLRCSPRSGDLSVYWYQQSLDQGLQFLIQYYNGEERAKGNILERFSAQQFPDLHSELNLSSLELGDSALYFCASSQYRAPNSPLHFGNGTRLTVT.

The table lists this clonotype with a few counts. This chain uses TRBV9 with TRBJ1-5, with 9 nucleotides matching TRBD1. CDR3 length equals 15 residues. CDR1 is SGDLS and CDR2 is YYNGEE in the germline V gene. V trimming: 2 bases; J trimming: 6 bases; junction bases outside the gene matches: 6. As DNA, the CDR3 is TGTGCCAGCAGCGTCACAGGGGGCGGGGGTCAGCCCCAGCATTTT. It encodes CASSVTGGGGQPQHF.

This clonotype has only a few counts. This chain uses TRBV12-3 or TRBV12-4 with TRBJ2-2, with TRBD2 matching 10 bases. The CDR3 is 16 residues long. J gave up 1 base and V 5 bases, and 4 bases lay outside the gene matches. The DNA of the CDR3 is TGTGCCAGCAGTCCGCGACTAGCGGGGAACACCGGGGAGCTGTTTTTT. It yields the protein CASSPRLAGNTGELFF.

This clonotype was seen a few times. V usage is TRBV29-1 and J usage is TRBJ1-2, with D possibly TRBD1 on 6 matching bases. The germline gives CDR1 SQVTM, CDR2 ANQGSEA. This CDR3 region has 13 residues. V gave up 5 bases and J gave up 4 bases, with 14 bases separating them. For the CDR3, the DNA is TGCAGCGTTAGAACAGGGTCAGCCTATGGCTACACCTTC. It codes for CSVRTGSAYGYTF.

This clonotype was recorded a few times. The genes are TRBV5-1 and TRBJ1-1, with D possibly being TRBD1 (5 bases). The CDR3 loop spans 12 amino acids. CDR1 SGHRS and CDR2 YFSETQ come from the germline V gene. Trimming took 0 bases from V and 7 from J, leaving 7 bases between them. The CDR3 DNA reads TGCGCCAGCAGCTTGGTGGGGGTTGAAGCTTTCTTT. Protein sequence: CASSLVGVEAFF.

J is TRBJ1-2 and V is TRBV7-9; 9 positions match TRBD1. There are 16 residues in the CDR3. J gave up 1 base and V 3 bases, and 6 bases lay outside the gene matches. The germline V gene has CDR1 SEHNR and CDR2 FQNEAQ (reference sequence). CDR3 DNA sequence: TGTGCCAGCAGCTTTCCGGGACAGGGACATAACTATGGCTACACCTTC. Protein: CASSFPGQGHNYGYTF.

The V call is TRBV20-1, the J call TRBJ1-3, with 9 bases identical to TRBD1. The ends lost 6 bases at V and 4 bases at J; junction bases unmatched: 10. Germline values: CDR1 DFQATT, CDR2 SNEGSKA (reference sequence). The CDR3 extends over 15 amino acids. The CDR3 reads CSARPGQGSGNTIYF. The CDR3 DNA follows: TGCAGTGCCAGACCGGGACAGGGTTCGGGAAACACCATATATTTT.

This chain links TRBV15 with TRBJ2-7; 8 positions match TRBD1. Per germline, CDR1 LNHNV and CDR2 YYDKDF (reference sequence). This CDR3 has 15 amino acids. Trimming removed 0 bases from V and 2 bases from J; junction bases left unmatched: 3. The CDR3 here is CATSREAGGPYEQYF. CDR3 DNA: TGTGCCACCAGCAGAGAGGCAGGGGGCCCCTACGAGCAGTACTTC.

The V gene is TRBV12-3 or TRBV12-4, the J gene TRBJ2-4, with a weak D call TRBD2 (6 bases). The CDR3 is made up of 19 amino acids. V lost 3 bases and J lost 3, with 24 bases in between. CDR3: CASSLANQGLTARKNIQYF. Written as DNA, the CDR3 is TGTGCCAGCAGTTTGGCGAATCAGGGACTTACCGCGCGCAAAAACATTCAGTACTTC.

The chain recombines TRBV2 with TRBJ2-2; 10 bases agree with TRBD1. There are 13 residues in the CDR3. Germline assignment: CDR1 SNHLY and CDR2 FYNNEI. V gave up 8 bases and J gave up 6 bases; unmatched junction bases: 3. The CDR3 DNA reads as TGTGCCAGCCTGGACAGGGGGGCCGGGGAGCTGTTTTTT. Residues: CASLDRGAGELFF. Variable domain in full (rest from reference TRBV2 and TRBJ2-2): EPEVTQTPSHQVTQMGQEVILRCVPISNHLYFYWYRQILGQKVEFLVSFYNNEISEKSEIFDDQFSVERPDGSNFTLKIRSTKLEDSAMYFCASLDRGAGELFFGEGSRLTVL.

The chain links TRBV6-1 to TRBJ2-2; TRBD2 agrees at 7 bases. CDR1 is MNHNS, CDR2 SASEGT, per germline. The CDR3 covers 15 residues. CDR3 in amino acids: CVTTRLAANTGELFF. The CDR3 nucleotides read TGTGTAACGACCAGGCTAGCGGCGAACACCGGGGAGCTGTTTTTT.

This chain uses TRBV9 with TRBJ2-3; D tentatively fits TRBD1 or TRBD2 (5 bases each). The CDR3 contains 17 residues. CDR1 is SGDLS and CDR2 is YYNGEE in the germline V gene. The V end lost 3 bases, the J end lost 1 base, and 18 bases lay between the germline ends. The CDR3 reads CASSAGTAAVGTDTQYF. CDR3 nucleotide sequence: TGTGCCAGCAGCGCGGGGACCGCGGCCGTAGGCACAGATACGCAGTATTTT.

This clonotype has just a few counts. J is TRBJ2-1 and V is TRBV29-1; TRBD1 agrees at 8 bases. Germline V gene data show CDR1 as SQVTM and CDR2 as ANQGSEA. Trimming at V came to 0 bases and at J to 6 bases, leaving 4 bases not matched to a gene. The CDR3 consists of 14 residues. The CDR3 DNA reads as TGCAGCGTTGAAGACAGGGGGCAACCCAATGAGCAGTTCTTC. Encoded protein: CSVEDRGQPNEQFF.

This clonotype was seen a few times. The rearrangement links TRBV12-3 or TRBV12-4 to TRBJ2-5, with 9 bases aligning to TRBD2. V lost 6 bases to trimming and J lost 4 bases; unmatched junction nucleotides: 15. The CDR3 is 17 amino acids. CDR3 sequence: CASRPGGGGGARETQYF. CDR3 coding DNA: TGTGCCAGCAGGCCAGGGGGTGGCGGGGGGGCGCGAGAGACCCAGTACTTC.

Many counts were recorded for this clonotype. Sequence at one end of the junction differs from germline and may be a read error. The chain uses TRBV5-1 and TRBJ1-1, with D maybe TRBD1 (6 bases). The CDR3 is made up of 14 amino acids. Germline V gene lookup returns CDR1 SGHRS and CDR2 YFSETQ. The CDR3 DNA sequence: TGTGCCAGCAGCTTAGTGGGGGCTGGGACTGAAGCTTTCTTT. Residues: CASSLVGAGTEAFF.

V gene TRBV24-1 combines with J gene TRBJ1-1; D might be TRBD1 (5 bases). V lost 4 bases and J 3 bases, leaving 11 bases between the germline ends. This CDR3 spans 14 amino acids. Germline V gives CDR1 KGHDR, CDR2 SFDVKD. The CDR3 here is CATSEPGRDTEAFF. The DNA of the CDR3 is TGTGCCACCAGTGAACCGGGACGGGACACTGAAGCTTTCTTT.